This is a list of T cell receptor beta chains from one sample in a study of blood T cell repertoires in COVID-19. The method was immunoSEQ multiplex PCR; TCRdb's version includes in-frame clones alone and lacks a portion of them. The profile covers about 190,000 clones, with around four fifths appearing a single time and 4.5% to 5.5% taken by the ten largest. The specimen sequenced was peripheral blood. These receptors were taken from a woman aged 70-85 years with active or convalescent COVID-19. The CDR3 runs from the conserved cysteine through the conserved F or W. The D gene is left open where the match is weak. Some rows have no size entry. The others give once, few or many, or a class for an expanded clone.

>TRBV5-4|TRBJ1-1|NA|NA
TGTGCCAGCAGCCTCGCTTACAGGGCCCTGAACACTGAAGCTTTCTTT
CASSLAYRALNTEAFF
>TRBV5-1|TRBJ1-3|TRBD1|NA
TGCGCCAGCAGCTTGGAGGACAGGGCACTCGGAGACACCATATATTTT
CASSLEDRALGDTIYF
>TRBV14|TRBJ2-3|NA|NA
TGTGCCAGCAGCCAATCTAAGGGACACCGCACAGATACGCAGTATTTT
CASSQSKGHRTDTQYF
>TRBV19|TRBJ1-5|TRBD1|many
TGTGCCAGTAGTGTCTGGACAGGGGGCGATCAGCCCCAGCATTTT
CASSVWTGGDQPQHF
>TRBV28|TRBJ2-1|NA|NA
TGTGCCAGCAGTTCGCCCAACCCGCAGGCCTACAATGAGCAGTTCTTC
CASSSPNPQAYNEQFF
>TRBV19|TRBJ2-2|NA|NA
TGTGCCAGTACCCTAGCGCAAAACACCGGGGAGCTGTTTTTT
CASTLAQNTGELFF
>TRBV9|TRBJ2-5|TRBD2|NA
TGTGCCAGCAGCGACGGGGGACTAGCCTCGGGGAGGAGCGAGACCCAGTACTTC
CASSDGGLASGRSETQYF
>TRBV7-9|TRBJ2-1|NA|NA
TGTGCCAGCAGCTTAGCAGGCAGGGGGGCCTACAATGAGCAGTTCTTC
CASSLAGRGAYNEQFF
>TRBV20-1|TRBJ1-2|NA|few
TGCAGTGCGTACAGCCTCTATGGCTACACCTTC
CSAYSLYGYTF
>TRBV11-3|TRBJ1-2|NA|once
TGTGCCAGCAGCCCCATCACGCGAACGGGGGGGCAGGGAGCGAGGGGTGGCTACACCTTC
CASSPITRTGGQGARGGYTF
>TRBV19|TRBJ2-4|NA|NA
TGTGCCAGTAGTATAGATCTGGGGCGGGCCAAAAACATTCAGTACTTC
CASSIDLGRAKNIQYF
>TRBV15|TRBJ2-7|NA|NA
TGTGCCACCAGCAGAGATTCTTACCCGAGCGTAGGCGAGCAGTACTTC
CATSRDSYPSVGEQYF
>TRBV27|TRBJ2-3|TRBD2|NA
TGTGCCAGCAGGACGTTGGGACTAGCGGGAGCAGATACGCAGTATTTT
CASRTLGLAGADTQYF
>TRBV3-1/TRBV3-2|TRBJ1-4|NA|NA
TGTGCCAGCAGCCAAGATATAGCAACTAATGAAAAACTGTTTTTT
CASSQDIATNEKLFF